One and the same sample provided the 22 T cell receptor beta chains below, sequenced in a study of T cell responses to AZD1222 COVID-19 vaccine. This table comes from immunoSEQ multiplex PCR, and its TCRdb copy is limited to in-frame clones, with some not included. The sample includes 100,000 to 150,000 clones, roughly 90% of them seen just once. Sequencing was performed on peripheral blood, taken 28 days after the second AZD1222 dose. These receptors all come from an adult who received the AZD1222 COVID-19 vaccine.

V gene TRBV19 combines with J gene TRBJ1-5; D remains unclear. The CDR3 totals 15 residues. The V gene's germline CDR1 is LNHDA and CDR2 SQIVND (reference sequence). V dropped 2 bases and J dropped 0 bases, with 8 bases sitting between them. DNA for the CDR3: TGTGCCAGTAGTATAACAGACTATAGCAATCAGCCCCAGCATTTT. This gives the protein CASSITDYSNQPQHF.

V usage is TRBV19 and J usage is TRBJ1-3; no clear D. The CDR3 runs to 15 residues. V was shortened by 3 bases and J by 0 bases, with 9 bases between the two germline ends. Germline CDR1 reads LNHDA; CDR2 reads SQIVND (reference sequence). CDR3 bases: TGTGCCAGTAGTATGGAGCCCTTCTCTGGAAACACCATATATTTT. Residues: CASSMEPFSGNTIYF.

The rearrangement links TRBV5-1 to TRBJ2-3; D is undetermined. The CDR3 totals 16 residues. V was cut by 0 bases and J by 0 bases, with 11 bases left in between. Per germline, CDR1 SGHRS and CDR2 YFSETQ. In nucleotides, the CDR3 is TGCGCCAGCAGCTTGGATGGCCAGCCTAGCACAGATACGCAGTATTTT. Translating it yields CASSLDGQPSTDTQYF. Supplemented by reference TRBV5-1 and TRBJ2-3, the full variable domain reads KAGVTQTPRYLIKTRGQQVTLSCSPISGHRSVSWYQQTPGQGLQFLFEYFSETQRNKGNFPGRFSGRQFSNSRSEMNVSTLELGDSALYLCASSLDGQPSTDTQYFGPGTRLTVL.

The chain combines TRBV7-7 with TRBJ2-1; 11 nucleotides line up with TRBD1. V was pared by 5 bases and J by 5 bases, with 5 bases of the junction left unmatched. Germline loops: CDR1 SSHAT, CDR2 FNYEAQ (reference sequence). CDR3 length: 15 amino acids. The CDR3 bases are TGTGCCAGCAGCCCCGGGACAGGGGGGAACAATGAGCAGTTCTTC. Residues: CASSPGTGGNNEQFF.

The CDR3 is CASSLGQGVEKLFF. As DNA, the CDR3 is TGTGCCAGCAGCCTGGGACAGGGTGTGGAAAAACTGTTTTTT. J is TRBJ1-4 and V is TRBV4-2, with 9 bases aligning to TRBD1. This CDR3 is built from 14 residues. CDR1 and CDR2 from the germline V gene are LGHNA and YNFKEQ. Trimming at V came to 4 bases and at J to 8 bases, leaving 5 bases not matched to a gene.

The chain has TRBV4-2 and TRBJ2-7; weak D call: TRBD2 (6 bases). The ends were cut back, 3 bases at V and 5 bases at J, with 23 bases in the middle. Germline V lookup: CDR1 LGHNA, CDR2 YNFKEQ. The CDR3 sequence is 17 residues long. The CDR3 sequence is CASSQGSSGDPPDEQYF. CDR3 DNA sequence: TGTGCCAGCAGCCAGGGATCCTCGGGGGACCCTCCCGACGAGCAGTACTTC.

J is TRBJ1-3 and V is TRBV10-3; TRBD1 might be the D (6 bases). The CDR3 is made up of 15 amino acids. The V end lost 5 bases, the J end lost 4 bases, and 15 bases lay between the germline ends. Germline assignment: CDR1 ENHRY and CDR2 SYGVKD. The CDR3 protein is CAISPTGTLGNTIYF. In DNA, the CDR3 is TGTGCCATCAGTCCAACAGGGACTCTGGGAAACACCATATATTTT.

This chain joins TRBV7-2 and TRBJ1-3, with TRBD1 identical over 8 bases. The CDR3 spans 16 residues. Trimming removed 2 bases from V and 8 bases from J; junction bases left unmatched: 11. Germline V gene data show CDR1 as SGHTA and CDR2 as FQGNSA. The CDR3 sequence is CASSLSPSGQGYTIYF. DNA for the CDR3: TGTGCCAGCAGCTTAAGCCCCTCCGGACAGGGCTACACCATATATTTT.

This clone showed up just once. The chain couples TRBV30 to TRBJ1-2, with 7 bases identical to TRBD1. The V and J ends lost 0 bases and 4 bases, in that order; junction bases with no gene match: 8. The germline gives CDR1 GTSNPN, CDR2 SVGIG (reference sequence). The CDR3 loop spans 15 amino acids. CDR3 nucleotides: TGTGCCTGGAGTGTACTCAGGGGGGGCCTCTATGGCTACACCTTC. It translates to CAWSVLRGGLYGYTF.

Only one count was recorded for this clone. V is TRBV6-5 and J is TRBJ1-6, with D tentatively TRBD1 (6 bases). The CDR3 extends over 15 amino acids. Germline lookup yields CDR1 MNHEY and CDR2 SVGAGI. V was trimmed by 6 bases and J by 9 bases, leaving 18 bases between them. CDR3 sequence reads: CASSSDRQAVSPLHF. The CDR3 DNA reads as TGTGCCAGCAGCTCCGACAGGCAAGCGGTTTCACCCCTCCACTTT.

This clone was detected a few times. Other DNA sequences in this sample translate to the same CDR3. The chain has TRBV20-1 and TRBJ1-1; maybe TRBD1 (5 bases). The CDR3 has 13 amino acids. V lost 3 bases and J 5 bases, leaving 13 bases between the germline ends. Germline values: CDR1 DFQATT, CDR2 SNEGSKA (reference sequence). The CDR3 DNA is TGCAGTGCTAGTGGAGGGGCGGGAACTGAAGCTTTCTTT. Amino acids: CSASGGAGTEAFF.

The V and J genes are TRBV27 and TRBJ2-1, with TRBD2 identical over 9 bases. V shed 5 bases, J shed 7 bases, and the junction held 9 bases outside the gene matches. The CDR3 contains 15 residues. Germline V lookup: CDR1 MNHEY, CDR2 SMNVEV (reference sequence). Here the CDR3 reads CASSAWVAGANEQFF. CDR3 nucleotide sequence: TGTGCCAGCAGTGCCTGGGTAGCGGGAGCTAATGAGCAGTTCTTC.

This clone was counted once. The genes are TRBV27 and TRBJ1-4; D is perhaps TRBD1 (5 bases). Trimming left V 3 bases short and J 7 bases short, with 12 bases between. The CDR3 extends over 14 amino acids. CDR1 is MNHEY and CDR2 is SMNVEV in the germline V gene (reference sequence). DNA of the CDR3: TGTGCCAGCAGTTTTCAGGGTCAGGCTGAAAAACTGTTTTTT. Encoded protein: CASSFQGQAEKLFF.

CDR3 sequence reads: CAINKTESSYNSPLHF. In DNA form, the CDR3 reads TGTGCCATCAACAAGACGGAAAGCTCCTATAATTCACCCCTCCACTTT. This chain uses TRBV21-1 with TRBJ1-6. TRBV21-1 is marked as a pseudogene. This CDR3 contains 16 residues.

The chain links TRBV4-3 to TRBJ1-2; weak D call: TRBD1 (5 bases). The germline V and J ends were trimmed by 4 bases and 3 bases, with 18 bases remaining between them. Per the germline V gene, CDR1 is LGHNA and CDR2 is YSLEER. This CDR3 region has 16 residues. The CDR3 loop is CASSLDLEGNYYGYTF. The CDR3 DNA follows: TGCGCCAGCAGCCTGGACCTAGAGGGGAATTACTATGGCTACACCTTC.

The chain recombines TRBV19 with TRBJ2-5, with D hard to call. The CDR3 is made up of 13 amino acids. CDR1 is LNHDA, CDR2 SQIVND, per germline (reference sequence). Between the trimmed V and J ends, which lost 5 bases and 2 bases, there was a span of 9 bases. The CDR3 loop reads CASSGQKQETQYF. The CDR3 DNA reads TGTGCCAGTAGTGGTCAAAAGCAAGAGACCCAGTACTTC.

CDR3 coding DNA: TGCGCCAGCAGCCAAACTTGGGGCGGGAAGAGCTCCTACGAGCAGTACTTC. This gives the protein CASSQTWGGKSSYEQYF. This rearrangement joins TRBV4-1 to TRBJ2-7; a weak D match, TRBD2 (6 bases). CDR3 size: 17 residues. Germline V CDR1 and CDR2: MGHRA, YSYEKL. The V end lost 2 bases, the J end lost 0 bases, and 17 bases lay between the germline ends.

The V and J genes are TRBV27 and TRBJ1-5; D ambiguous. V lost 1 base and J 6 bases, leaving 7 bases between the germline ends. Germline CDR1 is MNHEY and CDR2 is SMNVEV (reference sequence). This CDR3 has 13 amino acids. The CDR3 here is CASSLWSGQPQHF. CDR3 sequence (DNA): TGTGCCAGCAGTTTATGGAGCGGTCAGCCCCAGCATTTT.

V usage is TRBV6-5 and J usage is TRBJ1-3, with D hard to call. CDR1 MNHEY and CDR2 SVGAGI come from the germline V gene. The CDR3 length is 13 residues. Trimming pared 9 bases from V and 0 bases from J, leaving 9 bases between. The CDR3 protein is CASGLGSGNTIYF. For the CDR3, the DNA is TGTGCCAGTGGATTGGGCTCTGGAAACACCATATATTTT.

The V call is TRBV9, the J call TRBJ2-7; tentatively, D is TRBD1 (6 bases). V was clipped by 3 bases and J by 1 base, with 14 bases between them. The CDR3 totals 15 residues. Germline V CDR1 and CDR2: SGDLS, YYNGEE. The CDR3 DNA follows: TGTGCCAGCAGCGGAATGTCGGACAGTTCCTACGAGCAGTACTTC. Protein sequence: CASSGMSDSSYEQYF. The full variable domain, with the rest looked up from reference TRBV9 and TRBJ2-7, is DSGVTQTPKHLITATGQRVTLRCSPRSGDLSVYWYQQSLDQGLQFLIQYYNGEERAKGNILERFSAQQFPDLHSELNLSSLELGDSALYFCASSGMSDSSYEQYFGPGTRLTVT.

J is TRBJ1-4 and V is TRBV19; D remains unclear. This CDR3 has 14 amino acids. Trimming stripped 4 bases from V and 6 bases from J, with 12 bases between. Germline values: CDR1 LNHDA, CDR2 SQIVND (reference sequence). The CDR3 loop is CASSTLDLDEKLFF. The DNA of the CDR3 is TGTGCCAGTAGTACTCTGGACCTGGATGAAAAACTGTTTTTT.

Here the CDR3 reads CASQAGPSTREQYF. CDR3 coding DNA: TGTGCCAGCCAAGCGGGACCCTCCACCCGAGAGCAGTACTTC. The chain employs TRBV28 and TRBJ2-7; 7 bases are shared with TRBD2. Trimming removed 8 bases from V and 7 bases from J; junction bases left unmatched: 14. CDR1 and CDR2 (germline): MDHEN, SYDVKM. This CDR3 region has 14 residues.